The next 20 T cell receptor beta chains were all read from a single sample in a study of technical replicates of blood from a few donors. Sequencing used immunoSEQ multiplex PCR; TCRdb keeps in-frame clones, though not all of them. The sample lists 66,000 or so clones, 95% to 98% occurring once. Sequenced input: T cells isolated from PBMCs. These receptors came from a human donor in good health.

The V gene is TRBV4-1, the J gene TRBJ1-4; TRBD1 matches at 10 bases. The V gene end was trimmed by 2 bases and the J gene end by 5 bases; junction bases not matched to a gene: 5. The CDR3 spans 16 residues. Germline CDR1 and CDR2: MGHRA and YSYEKL. The CDR3 nucleotides read TGCGCCAGCAGCCAACGGGACAGGGGCCTGAATGAAAAACTGTTTTTT. This encodes CASSQRDRGLNEKLFF.

The rearrangement uses TRBV2 and TRBJ1-4; D not certain. Trimming stripped 7 bases from V and 9 bases from J, with 15 bases between. The CDR3 covers 13 residues. Germline V gene sequence: CDR1 SNHLY, CDR2 FYNNEI. Here the CDR3 DNA reads TGTGCCAGCATGGCAGATCAGGAAAAAAAACTGTTTTTT. This gives the protein CASMADQEKKLFF. The full variable domain, with the rest looked up from reference TRBV2 and TRBJ1-4, is EPEVTQTPSHQVTQMGQEVILRCVPISNHLYFYWYRQILGQKVEFLVSFYNNEISEKSEIFDDQFSVERPDGSNFTLKIRSTKLEDSAMYFCASMADQEKKLFFGSGTQLSVL.

This rearrangement joins TRBV27 to TRBJ1-5, with TRBD1 matching over 8 bases. In germline, CDR1 is MNHEY, CDR2 SMNVEV (reference sequence). This CDR3 is 17 amino acids long. Trimming removed 4 bases from V and 9 bases from J; junction bases left unmatched: 17. CDR3 sequence reads: CASSSQTGQASPWPQHF. In nucleotides, the CDR3 is TGTGCCAGCAGTTCGCAAACGGGACAGGCCTCCCCGTGGCCCCAGCATTTT.

The chain combines TRBV11-2 with TRBJ1-2, with D unclear. There are 13 residues in the CDR3. The germline CDR1 and CDR2 sequences are SGHAT and FQNNGV. Trimming took 5 bases from V and 5 from J, leaving 12 bases between them. This chain's CDR3 is CASSPPAGYGYTF. The CDR3 region has the DNA TGTGCCAGCAGCCCCCCGGCGGGGTATGGCTACACCTTC.

The rearrangement links TRBV6-1 to TRBJ2-1, with D hard to call. CDR1 MNHNS and CDR2 SASEGT come from the germline V gene. Trimming shortened V by 6 bases and J by 5 bases, and 14 bases separated the two germline ends. The CDR3 sequence is 14 residues long. The CDR3 DNA follows: TGTGCCAGCAGCCAAAATCACAAGAACAATGAGCAGTTCTTC. Translated: CASSQNHKNNEQFF.

The gene calls are TRBV28 and TRBJ2-2, with D unclear. This CDR3 spans 16 amino acids. Germline V CDR1 and CDR2: MDHEN, SYDVKM. Trimming stripped 2 bases from V and 4 bases from J, with 14 bases between. The CDR3 DNA reads TGTGCCAGCAGTTTAGGGCAGGTTCGAAGCACCGGGGAGCTGTTTTTT. Amino acids: CASSLGQVRSTGELFF.

This chain joins TRBV10-2 and TRBJ2-7; 7 bases are shared with TRBD2. The CDR3 extends over 15 amino acids. The trim removed 3 bases at V and 3 bases at J, leaving 8 bases unmatched. Germline loops: CDR1 WSHSY, CDR2 SAAADI. The chain's CDR3 is CASSDSGGSVYEQYF. The CDR3 region has the DNA TGCGCCAGCAGTGATTCAGGCGGGAGCGTCTACGAGCAGTACTTC.

There are a few counts of this clone. The chain joins TRBV6-5 to TRBJ1-6; 7 bases align to TRBD1. Losses at the gene ends were 10 bases for V and 8 bases for J; bases not matched to a gene: 8. There are 13 residues in the CDR3. Germline CDR1 MNHEY, CDR2 SVGAGI. Written as DNA, the CDR3 is TGTGCCACCACCACAGGGGATCATTCACCCCTCCACTTT. Translating gives CATTTGDHSPLHF.

CDR3 DNA sequence: TGTGCCACCAGCACCACGTCCGGGACAGTATTTTCCTACGAGCAGTACTTC. It yields the protein CATSTTSGTVFSYEQYF. V usage is TRBV15 and J usage is TRBJ2-7, with 7 bases identical to TRBD1. This CDR3 is built from 17 residues. Germline-derived CDR1 and CDR2 are LNHNV and YYDKDF (reference sequence). V trimming: 4 bases; J trimming: 1 base; junction bases outside the gene matches: 13. Full variable domain (remainder filled in from reference TRBV15 and TRBJ2-7): DAMVIQNPRYQVTQFGKPVTLSCSQTLNHNVMYWYQQKSSQAPKLLFHYYDKDFNNEADTPDNFQSRRPNTSFCFLDIRSPGLGDTAMYLCATSTTSGTVFSYEQYFGPGTRLTVT.

The genes are TRBV10-3 and TRBJ2-3, with TRBD1 identical over 7 bases. Germline CDR1 reads ENHRY; CDR2 reads SYGVKD. The junction had 11 bases not matched to a gene; V was cut back by 10 bases and J by 1 base. CDR3 length: 15 amino acids. CDR3 amino acids: CATVQGDRRTDTQYF. Here the CDR3 DNA reads TGTGCCACCGTGCAGGGGGACCGCCGCACAGATACGCAGTATTTT.

This chain joins TRBV10-3 and TRBJ2-1; 14 nucleotides line up with TRBD2. The CDR3 is made up of 21 amino acids. Germline CDR1 is ENHRY and CDR2 is SYGVKD. V lost 3 bases, J lost 8 bases, and 21 bases stayed unmatched. CDR3 coding DNA: TGTGCCATCAGTGATGCCTTAGGGGGGAAGGTATCGACTAGCGGGAGGGATGAGCAGTTCTTC. Translation: CAISDALGGKVSTSGRDEQFF.

The chain has TRBV5-1 and TRBJ2-5, with unresolved D. Trimming took 0 bases from V and 2 from J, leaving 5 bases between them. CDR1 SGHRS and CDR2 YFSETQ come from the germline V gene. The CDR3 loop spans 13 amino acids. In nucleotides, the CDR3 is TGCGCCAGCAGCTTGGCCCCTCAAGAGACCCAGTACTTC. This encodes CASSLAPQETQYF.

V usage is TRBV11-2 and J usage is TRBJ2-2; 12 bases agree with TRBD2. J lost 6 bases, V lost 3 bases, and 2 bases had no gene match. Germline V lookup: CDR1 SGHAT, CDR2 FQNNGV. The CDR3 length is 15 residues. DNA of the CDR3: TGTGCCAGCAGCTTGACTAGCGGGAGCGCCGGGGAGCTGTTTTTT. This encodes CASSLTSGSAGELFF.

The chain carries TRBV6-4 and TRBJ2-4; weak D call: TRBD2 (6 bases). The CDR3 runs to 10 residues. The V and J ends lost 9 bases and 9 bases respectively, with 9 bases between them. CDR1 is MRHNA, CDR2 SNTAGT, per germline. CDR3 amino acids: CARGGSIQYF. The CDR3 DNA reads as TGTGCCAGAGGAGGGTCCATTCAGTACTTC.

The rearrangement links TRBV2 to TRBJ2-1; TRBD1 agrees at 8 bases. J gave up 3 bases and V 7 bases, and 8 bases lay outside the gene matches. The CDR3 length is 15 residues. Germline assignment: CDR1 SNHLY and CDR2 FYNNEI. The CDR3 nucleotides read TGTGCCAGCATTTCGGACAGGGTGGTCTACAATGAGCAGTTCTTC. This codes for CASISDRVVYNEQFF. The full variable domain, in which reference TRBV2 and TRBJ2-1 provide the parts outside the CDR3, is EPEVTQTPSHQVTQMGQEVILRCVPISNHLYFYWYRQILGQKVEFLVSFYNNEISEKSEIFDDQFSVERPDGSNFTLKIRSTKLEDSAMYFCASISDRVVYNEQFFGPGTRLTVL.

This chain joins TRBV4-1 and TRBJ2-7; no clear D. The germline V and J ends were trimmed by 1 base and 2 bases, with 6 bases remaining between them. The germline gives CDR1 MGHRA, CDR2 YSYEKL. The CDR3 extends over 13 amino acids. The CDR3 reads CASSQGSAYEQYF. The CDR3 DNA reads as TGCGCCAGCAGCCAAGGTTCGGCCTACGAGCAGTACTTC.

The chain recombines TRBV19 with TRBJ1-1; D gene unclear. From germline, CDR1 is LNHDA and CDR2 SQIVND (reference sequence). V was shortened by 3 bases and J by 5 bases, with 7 bases between the two germline ends. The CDR3 runs 12 residues. The CDR3 protein is CASSIRVTEAFF. The CDR3 DNA sequence: TGTGCCAGTAGTATCCGGGTTACTGAAGCTTTCTTT.

The rearrangement links TRBV19 to TRBJ2-7; 9 bases map to TRBD1. Germline assignment: CDR1 LNHDA and CDR2 SQIVND (reference sequence). V gave up 9 bases and J gave up 6 bases; unmatched junction bases: 6. The CDR3 runs 12 residues. CDR3 in DNA: TGTGCCAGCTGGGACAGGGTGGGCGAGCAGTACTTC. It translates to CASWDRVGEQYF.

This sequence joins TRBV18 and TRBJ2-4, with 8 bases identical to TRBD2. The germline CDR1 and CDR2 sequences are KGHSH and LQKENI. The CDR3 runs 16 residues. The junction had 10 bases not matched to a gene; V was cut back by 4 bases and J by 5 bases. The CDR3: CASSQPFVTSENIQYF. For the CDR3, the DNA is TGTGCCAGCTCACAACCGTTTGTGACTAGCGAAAACATTCAGTACTTC.

The genes are TRBV11-3 and TRBJ2-1; D uncertain. This CDR3 is built from 15 residues. V lost 3 bases and J 5 bases, leaving 14 bases between the germline ends. The germline CDR1 and CDR2 sequences are SGHNT and YENEEA. The CDR3 region is CASSFLESPNNEQFF. The DNA for the CDR3 is TGTGCCAGCAGCTTCCTAGAGAGCCCGAACAATGAGCAGTTCTTC.